Listed here is a single T cell receptor (beta chain). Its antigen is undetermined. The sample belongs to a study of early T cells in non-severe SARS-CoV-2 infection. Across the whole study: Whole-blood bulk RNA, unsorted, was sequenced, and chains were unpaired. Study-wide results and caveats: VDJdb matching skewed toward anti-spike CD8 responses, missing private and CD4 specificities.

Individual cDNA molecules each received unique molecular identifiers attached to them. TCRdb ran MiXCR on the 5' RACE reads and lists one entry per CDR3 protein. The sample holds over 50,000 distinct CDR3 sequences, roughly 8% seen once. V was pared by 7 bases and J by 4 bases, with 15 bases of the junction left unmatched. The CDR3 has 16 residues. Looked up from germline, CDR1 is MNHNS and CDR2 is SASEGT. The J gene is TRBJ1-2, the V gene TRBV6-1; 7 nucleotides agree with TRBD1. The clonotype comes from an adult who was a healthcare worker with PCR-confirmed SARS-CoV-2 infection or an uninfected control (not recorded which). Sequencing input: whole blood. The CDR3 region is CASIGQAVEVVYGYTF. The CDR3 DNA is TGTGCCAGCATTGGACAGGCAGTGGAGGTGGTCTATGGCTACACCTTC.